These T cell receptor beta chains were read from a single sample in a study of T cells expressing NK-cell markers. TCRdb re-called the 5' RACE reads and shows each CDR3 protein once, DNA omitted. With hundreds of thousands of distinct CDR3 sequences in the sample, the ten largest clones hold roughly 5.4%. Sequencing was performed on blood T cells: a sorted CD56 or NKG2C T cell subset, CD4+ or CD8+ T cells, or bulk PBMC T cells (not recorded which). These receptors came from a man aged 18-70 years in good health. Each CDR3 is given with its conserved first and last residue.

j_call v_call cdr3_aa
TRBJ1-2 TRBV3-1 CASSQPGTQPRGYTF
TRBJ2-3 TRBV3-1 CASSRRTGNTQYF
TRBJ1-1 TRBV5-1 CASSSLTPNTEAFF
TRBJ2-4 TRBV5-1 CASSGDRKNIQYF
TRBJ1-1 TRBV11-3 CASSLGISNTEAFF
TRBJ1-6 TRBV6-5 CASSYEEQGYSPLHF
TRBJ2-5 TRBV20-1 CSATPSSQGKRETQYF
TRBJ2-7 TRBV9 CASSVYPSVREQYF
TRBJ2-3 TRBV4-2 CASSQDLVAGDTQYF
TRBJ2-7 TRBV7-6 CASRTRDSSYEQYF
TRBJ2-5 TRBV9 CASSEQGAGYETQYF
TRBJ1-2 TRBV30 CAWSGQFVYGYTF
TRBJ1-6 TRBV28 CASSSYPAATASYNSPLHF
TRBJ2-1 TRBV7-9 CASSLGYWDNEQFF
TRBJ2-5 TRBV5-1 CASSLGHLMRNQETQYF
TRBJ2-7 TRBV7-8 CASSSIHIPYEQYF
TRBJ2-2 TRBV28 CASRVQGDWTGELFF
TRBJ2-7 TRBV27 CASSRGMEQYF
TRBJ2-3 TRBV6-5 CASSYSLTGGKTDTQYF
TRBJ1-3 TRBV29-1 CSARDPSSGNTIYF
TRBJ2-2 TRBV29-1 CSVGDTGELFF
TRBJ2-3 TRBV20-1 CSASPTRDTQYF
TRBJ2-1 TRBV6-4 CASRGTRNEQFF
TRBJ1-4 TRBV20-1 CSARTDNEKLFF
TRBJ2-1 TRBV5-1 CASIEGLSYNEQFF
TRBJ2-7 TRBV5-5 CASSSGLAVPYEQYF
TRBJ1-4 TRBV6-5 CASSYRGLTNEKLFF
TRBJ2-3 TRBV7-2 CASSPQTSGGFADTQYF
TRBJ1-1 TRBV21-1 CASSKALDTEAFF
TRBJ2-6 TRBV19 CASWAQSSGANVLTF
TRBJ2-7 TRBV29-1 CSVADRGWPQTYEQYF
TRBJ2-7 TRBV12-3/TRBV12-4 CASSSGRGTYSEQYF
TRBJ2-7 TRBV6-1 CASSAGTVGYEQYF
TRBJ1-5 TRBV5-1 CASSPHGMGQPQHF
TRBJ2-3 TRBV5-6 CASSSRRTGEADTQYF
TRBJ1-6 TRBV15 CATSRTGQGNSPLHF
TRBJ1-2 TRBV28 CASSSDSYGYTF
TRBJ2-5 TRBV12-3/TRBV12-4 CASSLGVTGQETQYF
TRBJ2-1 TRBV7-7 CASSLTDGNGRNEQFF
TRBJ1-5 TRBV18 CASSQAEGRQPQHF
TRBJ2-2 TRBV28 CASSLRTGGELFF
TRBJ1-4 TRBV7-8 CASSLSSRTTNEKLFF
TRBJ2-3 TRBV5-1 CASSQTDTTTDTQYF
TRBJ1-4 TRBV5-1 CASSRDGMNEKLFF
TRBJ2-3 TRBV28 CASFPSGVKADTQYF
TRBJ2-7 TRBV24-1 CATSAGLAGSRSYEQYF